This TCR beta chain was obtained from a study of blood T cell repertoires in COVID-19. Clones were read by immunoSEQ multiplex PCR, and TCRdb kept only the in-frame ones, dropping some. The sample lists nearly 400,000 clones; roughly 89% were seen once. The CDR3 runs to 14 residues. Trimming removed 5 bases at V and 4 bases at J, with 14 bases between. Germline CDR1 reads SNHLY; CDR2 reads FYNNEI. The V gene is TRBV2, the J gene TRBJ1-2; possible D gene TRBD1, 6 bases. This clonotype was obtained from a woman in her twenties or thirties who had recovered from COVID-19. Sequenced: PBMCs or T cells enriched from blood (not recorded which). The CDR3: CASSSQGSVYGYTF. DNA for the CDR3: TGTGCCAGCAGTTCACAGGGCAGCGTCTATGGCTACACCTTC.